The rows below give T cell receptor beta chains drawn from one sample of a study of blood T cell repertoires in COVID-19. Generated by immunoSEQ multiplex PCR, the TCRdb table keeps only in-frame clones and is missing some. In the table there are 250,000 to 400,000 clones, 87% of which are singletons. Sequenced: PBMCs or T cells enriched from blood (not recorded which). The receptors shown here come from a woman in her twenties or thirties who had recovered from COVID-19. Both conserved end residues are part of each CDR3. The D gene is left open where the match is weak. Rows give clone size only sometimes, using once, few, many, or a class for an expanded clone.

clone size,V gene,D gene,J gene,CDR3 DNA,CDR3 protein
once,TRBV5-5,TRBD1,TRBJ2-5,TGTGCCAGCAGCGGGGACCGGGACAGACTCCAAGAGACCCAGTACTTC,CASSGDRDRLQETQYF
.,TRBV28,.,TRBJ2-5,TGTGCCAGCAGTTTATGGGTAGCGGTCCAAGAGACCCAGTACTTC,CASSLWVAVQETQYF
.,TRBV4-2,TRBD2,TRBJ2-4,TGTGCCAGCAGCCAAGATGGTAGTAGCGGGGGGTCCCGGGCCAAAAACATTCAGTACTTC,CASSQDGSSGGSRAKNIQYF
.,TRBV5-4,TRBD1,TRBJ1-1,TGTGCCAGCAGCCCTTTAGCAGGGGGCGGGAACACTGAAGCTTTCTTT,CASSPLAGGGNTEAFF
.,TRBV20-1,TRBD2,TRBJ2-1,TGCAGTGCTACTGAGCGGGGGGCCCCCTACAATGAGCAGTTCTTC,CSATERGAPYNEQFF
once,TRBV7-9,.,TRBJ1-3,TGTGCCAGCAGCTTAGTCGGGGGGCCCCTCGCTGGAAACACCATATATTTT,CASSLVGGPLAGNTIYF
.,TRBV6-1,.,TRBJ1-2,TGTGCCAGCAGTGAAGAGGGGGGCTACACCTTC,CASSEEGGYTF
.,TRBV4-1,.,TRBJ2-1,TGCGCCAGCAGCCAAGGGGAGACGGTCTACAATGAGCAGTTCTTC,CASSQGETVYNEQFF
.,TRBV4-1,.,TRBJ1-1,TGCGCCAGCAGCCTCTGGGAGACTAACACTGAAGCTTTCTTT,CASSLWETNTEAFF
.,TRBV2,TRBD1,TRBJ1-6,TGTGCCAGCGGTCGTGAACAGGGGATTCGGTCACCCCTCCACTTT,CASGREQGIRSPLHF
.,TRBV6-5,TRBD2,TRBJ2-5,TGTGCCAGCAACAAACTAGCGGGGGGTTCGGAGACCCAGTACTTC,CASNKLAGGSETQYF
once,TRBV5-4,.,TRBJ2-1,TGTGCCAGCAGCACTTGGGGGGATGGCGAGCAGTTCTTC,CASSTWGDGEQFF
.,TRBV7-2,.,TRBJ2-3,TGTGCCAGCAGCTGGGGGACTAGCACAGATACGCAGTATTTT,CASSWGTSTDTQYF
.,TRBV28,.,TRBJ2-7,TGTGCCAGCAGCCTCTTATTTAGGGGGAAAAGGACCTACGAGCAGTACTTC,CASSLLFRGKRTYEQYF
.,TRBV9,TRBD2,TRBJ2-1,TGTGCCAGCAGCGTAGTCGGAGCGCTAGCGGGGATCGATGAGCAGTTCTTC,CASSVVGALAGIDEQFF
few,TRBV7-2,TRBD1,TRBJ1-2,TGTGCCAGCAGCTCACTCCCGGGACAGGGGTTGGGCTACACCTTC,CASSSLPGQGLGYTF
.,TRBV4-3,TRBD1,TRBJ1-4,TGCGCCAGCAGCGATCCGGGACAGGGTAATGAAAAACTGTTTTTT,CASSDPGQGNEKLFF
.,TRBV3-1/TRBV3-2,.,TRBJ1-2,TGTGCCAGCAGCCAAGTATTCTATGGCTACACCTTC,CASSQVFYGYTF
once,TRBV12-3/TRBV12-4,.,TRBJ2-7,TGTGCCAGCAGTTTTCACAGGGACCACGAGCAGTACTTC,CASSFHRDHEQYF
.,TRBV4-1,TRBD1,TRBJ1-6,TGCGCCAGCAGCCAAGATCCCCGGACAGGGTCCAGGAATTCACCCCTCCACTTT,CASSQDPRTGSRNSPLHF
.,TRBV3-1/TRBV3-2,.,TRBJ1-5,TGTGCCAGCAGCCAAGATTTTTCAGGCAATCAGCCCCAGCATTTT,CASSQDFSGNQPQHF
many,TRBV10-3,.,TRBJ1-2,TGTGCCATCAGTGAGCCCGGGAGGGTAAGGTATGGCTACACCTTC,CAISEPGRVRYGYTF
.,TRBV5-1,TRBD1,TRBJ1-2,TGCGCCAGCAGCTTGGACAGGGGGCTAAGCGGCTACACCTTC,CASSLDRGLSGYTF
.,TRBV15,TRBD2,TRBJ2-7,TGTGCCACCAGCAGAGATCGGGTAGCGGGGGGCACCTACGAGCAGTACTTC,CATSRDRVAGGTYEQYF
once,TRBV5-4,TRBD1,TRBJ2-7,TGTGCCAGCAGCTTGACAGGGGTAACCTACGAGCAGTACTTC,CASSLTGVTYEQYF
.,TRBV19,.,TRBJ1-5,TGTGCCAGTATGAAGGGACTGGATCAGCCCCAGCATTTT,CASMKGLDQPQHF
.,TRBV6-2/TRBV6-3,.,TRBJ1-6,TGTGCCAGCAGTTACGGGGCAGGTGGTATCAATTCACCCCTCCACTTT,CASSYGAGGINSPLHF
.,TRBV5-1,.,TRBJ1-5,TGCGCCAGCAGCTTGGAAGGAGGGGCCCAGCCCCAGCATTTT,CASSLEGGAQPQHF
once,TRBV21-1,.,TRBJ1-1,TGTGCCAGGGGACAGGGCCAGAACACTGAAGCTTTCTTT,CARGQGQNTEAFF
few,TRBV11-2,TRBD1,TRBJ1-1,TGTGCCAGCAGCAAAGGGGGCTCGAACACTGAAGCTTTCTTT,CASSKGGSNTEAFF
.,TRBV6-5,.,TRBJ1-6,TGTGCCTGTCAGGGGAGCTCCTATAATTCACCCCTCCACTTT,CACQGSSYNSPLHF
few,TRBV7-2,.,TRBJ1-2,TGTGCCAGCAGCTTAGTACAAGCTAACTATGGCTACACCTTC,CASSLVQANYGYTF
once,TRBV4-2,TRBD1,TRBJ1-2,TGTGCCAGCAGCCCACCGGGACAGTCCTATGGCTACACCTTC,CASSPPGQSYGYTF
.,TRBV4-3,TRBD1,TRBJ1-6,TGCGCCAGCAGCCAAACCTACAGGGGCAACTATAATTCACCCCTCCACTTT,CASSQTYRGNYNSPLHF
.,TRBV9,TRBD1,TRBJ1-1,TGTGCCAGCAGTGACGATAGCGGGACAGTTATGAACACTGAAGCTTTCTTT,CASSDDSGTVMNTEAFF
.,TRBV10-3,TRBD2,TRBJ2-3,TGTGCCATCAGTGAGTCGGGACTAGCGGGGCGCCCGGATACGCAGTATTTT,CAISESGLAGRPDTQYF
.,TRBV6-2/TRBV6-3,.,TRBJ1-1,TGTGCCAGCAGTTACCACGCTGGGACAAACACTGAAGCTTTCTTT,CASSYHAGTNTEAFF
.,TRBV5-1,TRBD2,TRBJ2-1,TGCGCCAGCAGCCGCGCGACTAGCGGGGGGTACAATGAGCAGTTCTTC,CASSRATSGGYNEQFF
once,TRBV3-1/TRBV3-2,TRBD1,TRBJ1-3,TGTGCCAGCAGCCAAGTCAGGGGGCCTGGAAACACCATATATTTT,CASSQVRGPGNTIYF
.,TRBV7-8,.,TRBJ1-1,TGTGCCAGCAGCTCCCCCCTCATCCTGAGGAGGGCGAACACTGAAGCTTTCTTT,CASSSPLILRRANTEAFF
.,TRBV24-1,.,TRBJ1-2,TGTGCCACCAGTGACTACACCCGACAGTCGGGCTACACCTTC,CATSDYTRQSGYTF
.,TRBV5-5,TRBD1,TRBJ2-3,TGTGCCAGCAGCTTGTACGGGACAGGGGGCGCGGATACGCAGTATTTT,CASSLYGTGGADTQYF
.,TRBV30,TRBD1,TRBJ1-6,TGTGCCTGGAGTCTTAGACAGGGGGATTCACCCCTCCACTTT,CAWSLRQGDSPLHF
.,TRBV19,.,TRBJ1-2,TGTGCCAGTAGTAATCTTGGCCCTCTTGGCTACACCTTC,CASSNLGPLGYTF
.,TRBV5-1,.,TRBJ1-6,TGCGCCAGCAGCTGGACCGGGACACCTTATAATTCACCCCTCCACTTT,CASSWTGTPYNSPLHF
.,TRBV19,TRBD1,TRBJ2-1,TGTGCCAGTAGTTTGGGCTCCGGGGACAGAAATGAGCAGTTCTTC,CASSLGSGDRNEQFF
once,TRBV7-9,.,TRBJ2-2,TGTGCCAGCAGCTTATTTCTTTGGGGGACTCGCACCGGGGAGCTGTTTTTT,CASSLFLWGTRTGELFF